These 28 T cell receptor beta chains share one sample of origin, sequenced in a study of blood T cell repertoires in COVID-19. The data were produced by immunoSEQ multiplex PCR, yet TCRdb's version contains in-frame clones alone and is incomplete. The sample contains about 140,000 clones, 80% to 85% of which appear only once. The sample taken for sequencing was peripheral blood. All receptors derive from a woman older than 75 with acute or convalescent COVID-19.

This clone has just one count. This chain connects TRBV4-1 to TRBJ2-7; D perhaps matches TRBD1 (7 bases). The CDR3 length is 17 residues. The V and J ends lost 0 bases and 2 bases respectively, with 17 bases between them. Germline CDR1 reads MGHRA; CDR2 reads YSYEKL. The CDR3 region has the DNA TGCGCCAGCAGCCAAGATCCAGGGGGGTACAGCGCCTACGAGCAGTACTTC. This codes for CASSQDPGGYSAYEQYF.

The chain joins TRBV30 to TRBJ2-3; D unresolved. CDR1 GTSNPN and CDR2 SVGIG come from the germline V gene (reference sequence). V lost 0 bases, J lost 5 bases, and 6 bases lay in between. The CDR3 is 12 residues long. Here the CDR3 reads CAWSVRVDTQYF. The CDR3 coding sequence is TGTGCCTGGAGTGTCCGGGTAGATACGCAGTATTTT.

The V gene is TRBV7-9, the J gene TRBJ2-7, with D tentatively TRBD2 (5 bases). The CDR3 spans 14 residues. In germline, CDR1 is SEHNR, CDR2 FQNEAQ (reference sequence). Trimming removed 3 bases at V and 2 bases at J, with 11 bases between. CDR3 nucleotide sequence: TGTGCCAGCAGCTTCGGGATGATACCCTACGAGCAGTACTTC. Its protein is CASSFGMIPYEQYF.

The V call is TRBV7-9, the J call TRBJ1-5, with 8 bases aligning to TRBD1. CDR1 is SEHNR, CDR2 FQNEAQ, per germline (reference sequence). The CDR3 is made up of 13 amino acids. The J segment lost 5 bases and the V segment lost 5 bases, leaving 2 bases of the junction unmatched. In DNA, the CDR3 is TGTGCCAGCAGCGCGACAGGGGATCAGCCCCAGCATTTT. It encodes CASSATGDQPQHF.

CDR3 DNA sequence: TGTGCCAGCAGCGTAGAAAAGTCGGGGGCCCTCCACTTT. Amino acids: CASSVEKSGALHF. The chain is built from TRBV9 and TRBJ1-6; D is perhaps TRBD1 (5 bases). With 0 bases removed from V and 14 bases from J, the gap between germline ends came to 12 bases. Germline V CDR1 and CDR2: SGDLS, YYNGEE. This CDR3 comprises 13 residues.

Here the CDR3 reads CASSLGPSRDEQYF. The CDR3 nucleotides are TGTGCCAGCTCTCTAGGCCCTTCACGGGACGAGCAGTACTTC. The chain uses TRBV18 and TRBJ2-7; D unclear. In germline, CDR1 is KGHSH, CDR2 LQKENI. This CDR3 region has 14 residues. V was pared by 6 bases and J by 5 bases, with 17 bases between.

V is TRBV28 and J is TRBJ1-2; 7 bases match TRBD1. The germline gives CDR1 MDHEN, CDR2 SYDVKM. With V trimmed by 6 bases and J by 8 bases, 9 bases remained unmatched. The CDR3 covers 13 residues. The CDR3 DNA reads as TGTGCCAGCAGCAGTGACAGGGCCTTGGGCTACACCTTC. Amino acid sequence: CASSSDRALGYTF.

CDR3 region: CASSQGAGRETQYF. The CDR3, as DNA: TGCGCCAGCAGCCAAGGGGCGGGCCGGGAGACCCAGTACTTC. The chain carries TRBV4-1 and TRBJ2-5; D is possibly TRBD2 (5 bases). The CDR3 is 14 amino acids. Germline-derived CDR1 and CDR2 are MGHRA and YSYEKL. The V gene lost 1 base and the J gene lost 5 bases, with 11 bases spanning the gap.

The J gene is TRBJ1-3, the V gene TRBV11-2; TRBD1 matches 9 bases. Germline V gene sequence: CDR1 SGHAT, CDR2 FQNNGV. The CDR3 is 17 amino acids. The ends lost 5 bases at V and 1 base at J; junction bases unmatched: 9. CDR3 in DNA: TGTGCCAGCAGCCGGTCACAGGGGGCGCGATCTGGAAACACCATATATTTT. Translated: CASSRSQGARSGNTIYF.

The CDR3 DNA reads as TGCGCCAGCAGCTTGGACGGGTCTAGTAATTCACCCCTCCACTTT. It is translated as CASSLDGSSNSPLHF. This rearrangement joins TRBV5-1 to TRBJ1-6, with unresolved D. The CDR3 contains 15 residues. Trimming took 0 bases from V and 6 from J, leaving 10 bases between them. In germline, CDR1 is SGHRS, CDR2 YFSETQ. Full variable domain (rest looked up from reference TRBV5-1 and TRBJ1-6): KAGVTQTPRYLIKTRGQQVTLSCSPISGHRSVSWYQQTPGQGLQFLFEYFSETQRNKGNFPGRFSGRQFSNSRSEMNVSTLELGDSALYLCASSLDGSSNSPLHFGNGTRLTVT.

Written as DNA, the CDR3 is TGTGCCAGCGCAAACAGCTACTACGAGCAGTACTTC. This encodes CASANSYYEQYF. The V call is TRBV7-9, the J call TRBJ2-7; no definite D call. Germline V lookup: CDR1 SEHNR, CDR2 FQNEAQ (reference sequence). The CDR3 runs 12 residues. V shed 8 bases and J shed 3 bases, with 11 bases lying between them.

The V and J genes are TRBV7-7 and TRBJ2-5, with D tentatively TRBD2 (5 bases). Germline CDR1 and CDR2: SSHAT and FNYEAQ (reference sequence). Between the trimmed V and J ends, which lost 1 base and 4 bases, there was a span of 13 bases. The CDR3 has 15 amino acids. The CDR3 loop is CASSLGVSEGETQYF. The CDR3 DNA reads as TGTGCCAGCAGCTTAGGGGTTAGCGAAGGAGAGACCCAGTACTTC.

The V call is TRBV19, the J call TRBJ2-1, with a weak D call TRBD2 (5 bases). CDR1 and CDR2 from the germline V gene are LNHDA and SQIVND (reference sequence). V lost 2 bases and J 9 bases, leaving 14 bases between the germline ends. The CDR3 length is 14 residues. The CDR3 here is CASSISRGIGEQFF. The CDR3 nucleotides read TGTGCCAGTAGTATATCCCGGGGAATCGGTGAGCAGTTCTTC.

J is TRBJ2-7 and V is TRBV27; TRBD1 might be the D (6 bases). Between the trimmed V and J ends, which lost 1 base and 4 bases, there was a span of 14 bases. Germline CDR1 is MNHEY and CDR2 is SMNVEV (reference sequence). The length of the CDR3 is 15 residues. CDR3 loop: CASSLFGAGTYEQYF. The CDR3, as DNA: TGTGCCAGCAGTTTATTCGGGGCAGGGACATACGAGCAGTACTTC.

V and J are TRBV6-6 and TRBJ2-3, with 8 bases that match TRBD1. The CDR3 has 14 residues. The trim removed 9 bases at V and 4 bases at J, leaving 9 bases unmatched. Germline assignment: CDR1 MNHNY and CDR2 SVGAGI (reference sequence). CDR3 in amino acids: CASHGQGLSDTQYF. The DNA of the CDR3 is TGTGCCAGTCACGGACAGGGTTTGTCAGATACGCAGTATTTT.

The V and J genes are TRBV11-3 and TRBJ1-1, with TRBD1 matching over 7 bases. There are 15 residues in the CDR3. The germline V gene encodes CDR1 SGHNT and CDR2 YENEEA. The V and J ends lost 1 base and 1 base, in that order; junction bases with no gene match: 3. CDR3 nucleotide sequence: TGTGCCAGCAGCTTAGGGGGGACAGCGAACACTGAAGCTTTCTTT. Its protein product is CASSLGGTANTEAFF.

This chain joins TRBV28 and TRBJ1-4; TRBD1 might be the D (5 bases). The CDR3 is 17 residues long. The germline gives CDR1 MDHEN, CDR2 SYDVKM. Deletions cut 3 bases from V and 5 bases from J, with 19 bases between. The CDR3 DNA reads as TGTGCCAGCAGTTTTCTGGGGTTTCGGGACTCGAATGAAAAACTGTTTTTT. Protein sequence: CASSFLGFRDSNEKLFF.

This clone was counted a single time. As DNA, the CDR3 is TGTGCCAGCAGCACGGGGACAGGGTCGAACACCGGGGAGCTGTTTTTT. It translates to CASSTGTGSNTGELFF. J is TRBJ2-2 and V is TRBV5-6; 9 bases are a match to TRBD1. With V trimmed by 4 bases and J by 0 bases, 4 bases remained unmatched. Germline lookup yields CDR1 SGHDT and CDR2 YYEEEE. The length of the CDR3 is 16 residues.

This clone appeared a single time. V gene TRBV27 combines with J gene TRBJ2-7; 14 bases line up with TRBD2. In germline, CDR1 is MNHEY, CDR2 SMNVEV (reference sequence). V lost 6 bases and J lost 0; bases outside the gene matches: 10. The CDR3 spans 18 residues. Here the CDR3 DNA reads TGTGCCAGCAGAATGGGACTAGCGGGGGCCGCGGGCTCCTACGAGCAGTACTTC. Translation gives CASRMGLAGAAGSYEQYF.

The V call is TRBV28, the J call TRBJ2-7; weak D call: TRBD2 (5 bases). Between the trimmed V and J ends, which lost 3 bases and 3 bases, there was a span of 15 bases. CDR1 is MDHEN and CDR2 is SYDVKM in the germline V gene. CDR3 size: 15 residues. DNA of the CDR3: TGTGCCAGCAGTTTCCCCGACGGACTGGGCTACGAGCAGTACTTC. This encodes CASSFPDGLGYEQYF.

The CDR3 DNA follows: TGCGCCAGCAGCCCTACTACGCCAGCGGAGTATAACACCGGGGAGCTGTTTTTT. This encodes CASSPTTPAEYNTGELFF. The rearrangement links TRBV4-1 to TRBJ2-2; tentatively, D is TRBD2 (5 bases). The CDR3 consists of 18 residues. CDR1 MGHRA and CDR2 YSYEKL come from the germline V gene. Trimming left V 4 bases short and J 2 bases short, with 20 bases between.

The V gene is TRBV5-1, the J gene TRBJ2-7, with D unclear. Between the trimmed V and J ends, which lost 4 bases and 0 bases, there was a span of 8 bases. Looked up from germline, CDR1 is SGHRS and CDR2 is YFSETQ. CDR3 length: 13 amino acids. The CDR3 spells CASSISSSYEQYF. The CDR3 DNA is TGCGCCAGCAGCATCTCCAGCTCCTACGAGCAGTACTTC.

The chain has TRBV7-6 and TRBJ1-6; possibly TRBD1 for D (5 bases). The CDR3 is 17 residues long. Trimming took off 2 bases at V and 9 bases at J, with 20 bases between the two ends. Germline values: CDR1 SGHVS, CDR2 FNYEAQ. CDR3 sequence reads: CASSLTSPGGFGSPLHF. CDR3 DNA: TGTGCCAGCAGCTTAACTTCGCCCGGGGGGTTTGGTTCACCCCTCCACTTT.

The gene calls are TRBV28 and TRBJ1-5, with D possibly being TRBD1 (6 bases). CDR3 length: 14 amino acids. Germline V gene data show CDR1 as MDHEN and CDR2 as SYDVKM. The ends were cut back, 2 bases at V and 4 bases at J, with 9 bases in the middle. This chain's CDR3 is CASSLGTLNQPQHF. The CDR3 DNA reads as TGTGCCAGCAGTTTAGGGACATTGAATCAGCCCCAGCATTTT. The full variable domain, in which reference TRBV28 and TRBJ1-5 provide the parts outside the CDR3, is DVKVTQSSRYLVKRTGEKVFLECVQDMDHENMFWYRQDPGLGLRLIYFSYDVKMKEKGDIPEGYSVSREKKERFSLILESASTNQTSMYLCASSLGTLNQPQHFGDGTRLSIL.

In its sample, this clone was seen a few times. The V call is TRBV5-1, the J call TRBJ2-5; 7 bases map to TRBD1. Germline V gives CDR1 SGHRS, CDR2 YFSETQ. The CDR3 spans 14 residues. The trim removed 4 bases at V and 3 bases at J, leaving 6 bases unmatched. The CDR3 DNA reads TGCGCCAGCAGCGCCACGACAGGGAAAGAGACCCAGTACTTC. Translated, it gives CASSATTGKETQYF.

The V gene is TRBV27, the J gene TRBJ2-1, with 13 bases aligning to TRBD2. With 1 base clipped from V and 9 bases from J, the junction kept 9 bases outside the gene matches. This CDR3 is built from 17 residues. CDR1 MNHEY and CDR2 SMNVEV come from the germline V gene (reference sequence). Written as DNA, the CDR3 is TGTGCCAGCAGTTTATTGGGGACTAGCGGGGCCGGGCTTGAGCAGTTCTTC. Translated: CASSLLGTSGAGLEQFF.

The chain combines TRBV5-4 with TRBJ2-5; TRBD1 might be the D (5 bases). Trimming removed 4 bases at V and 4 bases at J, with 14 bases between. Germline V gives CDR1 SGHNT, CDR2 YYREEE (reference sequence). The CDR3 has 14 amino acids. The CDR3 nucleotides are TGTGCCAGCAGCCCCCAGGGCGTGGGAGAGACCCAGTACTTC. Amino acids: CASSPQGVGETQYF.

The chain couples TRBV6-2 or TRBV6-3 to TRBJ2-1, with D possibly matching TRBD1 (6 bases). The CDR3 runs 12 residues. V dropped 5 bases and J dropped 14 bases, with 16 bases sitting between them. CDR1 is MNHEY, CDR2 SVGEGT, per germline. The DNA of the CDR3 is TGTGCCAGCAGTCGACTCCCAGGGGACAAGTTCTTC. This sequence encodes CASSRLPGDKFF.